The source of this T cell receptor (beta chain) is a study of OX40 agonist ivuxolimab in advanced cancers. V lost 5 bases and J lost 7, with 18 bases in between. This CDR3 spans 14 amino acids. Germline CDR1 reads SGHAT; CDR2 reads FQNNGV. Method: immunoSEQ multiplex PCR; TCRdb's copy keeps in-frame clones and lacks some. The sample includes some 73,000 clones, around nine tenths of them seen just once. This clone was seen more than once but under ten times. Specimen: CD4+ or CD8+ T cells sorted from blood, collected in a trial of the OX40 agonist ivuxolimab. The receptor was isolated from an adult with an advanced solid tumor such as melanoma, head and neck, liver or kidney cancer. The chain employs TRBV11-2 and TRBJ2-7, with a tentative D call TRBD1 (6 bases). The CDR3 here is CASSAYRDTWEQYF. The CDR3 bases are TGTGCCAGCAGCGCCTACCGGGACACCTGGGAGCAGTACTTC.